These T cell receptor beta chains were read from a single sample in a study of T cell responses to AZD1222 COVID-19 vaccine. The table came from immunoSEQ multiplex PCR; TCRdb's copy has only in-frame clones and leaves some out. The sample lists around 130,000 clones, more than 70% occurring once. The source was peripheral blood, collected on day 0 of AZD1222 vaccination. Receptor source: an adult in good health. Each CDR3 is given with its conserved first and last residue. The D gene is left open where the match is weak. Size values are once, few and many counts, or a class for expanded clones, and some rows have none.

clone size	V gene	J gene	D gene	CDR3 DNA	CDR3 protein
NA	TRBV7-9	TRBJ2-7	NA	TGTGCCAGCAGCTCTAATGAGATGGGGCTCCACCCCTACGAGCAGTACTTC	CASSSNEMGLHPYEQYF
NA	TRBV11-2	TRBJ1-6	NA	TGTGCCAGCAGCTTACTGGGGGCGGATAATTCACCCCTCCACTTT	CASSLLGADNSPLHF
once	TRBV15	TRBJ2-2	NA	TGTGCCACCAGCAGAGGAGAAGGGGTCCCCGGGGAGCTGTTTTTT	CATSRGEGVPGELFF
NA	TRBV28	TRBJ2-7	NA	TGTGCCAGCAGTTACACAGGTAACGAGCAGTACTTC	CASSYTGNEQYF
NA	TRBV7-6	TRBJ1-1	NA	TGTGCCAGCAGCTTAGATGGGGGGGTAGGCGCTGAAGCTTTCTTT	CASSLDGGVGAEAFF
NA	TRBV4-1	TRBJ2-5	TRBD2	TGCGCCAGCAGCCAAGTAGTAGCGGGAGGAGAGACCCAGTACTTC	CASSQVVAGGETQYF
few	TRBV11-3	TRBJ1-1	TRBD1	TGTGCCAGCAGTCCCTACAGGGGCACTGAAGCTTTCTTT	CASSPYRGTEAFF
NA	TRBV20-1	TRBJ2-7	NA	TGCAGTGCTCGAGCCTACGAGCAGTACTTC	CSARAYEQYF
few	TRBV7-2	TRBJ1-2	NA	TGTGCCAGCAGCTTAGACTTCGGGACATATGGCTACACCTTC	CASSLDFGTYGYTF
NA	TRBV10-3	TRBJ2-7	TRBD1	TGTGCCATAGGACAGGGCGACTACGAGCAGTACTTC	CAIGQGDYEQYF
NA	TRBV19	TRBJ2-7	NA	TGTGCCAGTAGTATGCTCATTGGGACCTACGAGCAGTACTTC	CASSMLIGTYEQYF
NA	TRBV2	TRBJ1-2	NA	TGTGCCAGTCAGAGGACGCGGGAGGCTAACTATGGCTACACCTTC	CASQRTREANYGYTF
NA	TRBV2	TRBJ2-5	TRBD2	TGTGCCAGCAAGACTAGCGGGAAAGAGACCCAGTACTTC	CASKTSGKETQYF
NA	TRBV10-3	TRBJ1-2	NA	TGTGCCATCAGTGAGCCGACGAACTATGGCTACACCTTC	CAISEPTNYGYTF
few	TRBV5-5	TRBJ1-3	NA	TGTGCCAGCACCCCGGAGGGTGGAAACACCATATATTTT	CASTPEGGNTIYF